This TCR beta chain was captured by sequencing in a study of cytomegalovirus exposure and HLA in healthy donors. Points from the study as a whole: Rarity characterized most TCR sequences, yet some public TCRs appeared in many donors.

Remarks on this clone: The antigen remains undetermined.

Here immunoSEQ multiplex PCR was the method, and the copy in TCRdb shows in-frame clones only, minus some. The sample holds about 58,000 clones, 90% seen once. V was trimmed by 5 bases and J by 4 bases, leaving 16 bases between them. Germline-derived CDR1 and CDR2 are SGHAT and FQNNGV. CDR3 length: 15 amino acids. This receptor was identified in a man younger than 35 in good health and CMV-seronegative. The rearrangement links TRBV11-2 to TRBJ2-3, with D perhaps matching TRBD1 (6 bases). The sequencing input was PBMCs. CDR3 protein: CASSALQGSADTQYF. DNA for the CDR3: TGTGCCAGCAGCGCCCTACAGGGCTCGGCAGATACGCAGTATTTT.